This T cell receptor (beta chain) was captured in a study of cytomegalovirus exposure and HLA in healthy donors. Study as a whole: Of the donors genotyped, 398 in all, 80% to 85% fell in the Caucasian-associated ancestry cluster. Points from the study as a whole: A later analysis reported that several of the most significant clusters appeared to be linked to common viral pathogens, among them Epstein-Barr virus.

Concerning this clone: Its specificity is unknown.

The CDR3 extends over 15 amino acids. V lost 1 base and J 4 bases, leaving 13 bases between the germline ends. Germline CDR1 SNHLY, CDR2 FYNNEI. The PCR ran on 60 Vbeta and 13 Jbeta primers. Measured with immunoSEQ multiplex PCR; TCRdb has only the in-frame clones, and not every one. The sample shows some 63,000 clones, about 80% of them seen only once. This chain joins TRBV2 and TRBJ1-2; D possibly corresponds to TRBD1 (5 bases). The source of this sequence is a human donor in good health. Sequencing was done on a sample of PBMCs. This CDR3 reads CASSEDTDSPYGYTF. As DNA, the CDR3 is TGTGCCAGCAGTGAAGATACAGACAGCCCCTATGGCTACACCTTC.